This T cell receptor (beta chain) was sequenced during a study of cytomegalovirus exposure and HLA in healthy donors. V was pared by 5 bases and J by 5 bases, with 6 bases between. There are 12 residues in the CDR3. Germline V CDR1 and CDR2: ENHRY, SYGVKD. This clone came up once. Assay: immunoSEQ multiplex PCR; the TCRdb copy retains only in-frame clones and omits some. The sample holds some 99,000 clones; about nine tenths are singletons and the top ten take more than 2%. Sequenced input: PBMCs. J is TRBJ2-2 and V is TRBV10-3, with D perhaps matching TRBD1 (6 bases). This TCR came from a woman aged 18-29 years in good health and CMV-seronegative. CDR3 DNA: TGTGCCATCAGTAGGGGGACCGGGGAGCTGTTTTTT. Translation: CAISRGTGELFF.